The TCR beta chain described here comes from a study of shared clonotypes between healthy human individuals. Study-wide points: Rarefaction demonstrated incomplete sorted-subset sequencing despite large depth.

Concerning this clone: Its matching antigen is unknown.

Germline loops: CDR1 KGHSH, CDR2 LQKENI. The CDR3 is 14 amino acids. Trimming removed 0 bases at V and 2 bases at J, with 8 bases between. The assay was immunoSEQ multiplex PCR, and TCRdb's table has in-frame clones only and misses some. The sample has 1 million to 1.2 million clones; around 77% are singletons. The chain couples TRBV18 to TRBJ2-7; maybe TRBD1 (5 bases). Sequenced: memory CD4+ T cells from PBMCs. Specified subset: CD45RA-negative fraction. This TCR was recovered from a man between 18 and 29 years old in good health. Some clones in this sample may be carry-over from other donors' samples. The CDR3 region is CASSPPDTAYEQYF. The CDR3, as DNA: TGTGCCAGCTCACCACCGGACACGGCCTACGAGCAGTACTTC.